The next 21 T cell receptor beta chains were all read from a single sample in a study of siplizumab effects on memory and regulatory T cells. Their recognized antigens are unknown. TCRdb's copy holds only in-frame clones and misses some; the assay was immunoSEQ multiplex PCR. The sample lists 13,000 to 15,000 clones, around 46% occurring once. A 37°C coculture lasting more than five days was applied to the mixed lymphocyte reaction cells. The sample was CFSE-low (dividing) CD4+ T cells sorted from an allogeneic mixed lymphocyte reaction. The receptors shown here come from a human donor in good health; the cells came from an allogeneic mixed lymphocyte reaction. Some clones in this sample may be carry-over from other donors' samples.

This clone turned up a few times. The chain uses TRBV10-2 and TRBJ1-1; D is unresolved. Trimming removed 6 bases from V and 0 bases from J, with 5 bases in between. Germline assignment: CDR1 WSHSY and CDR2 SAAADI. The CDR3 consists of 12 residues. This CDR3 is CASSIVNTEAFF. For the CDR3, the DNA is TGCGCCAGCAGCATAGTGAACACTGAAGCTTTCTTT.

This chain uses TRBV10-3 with TRBJ2-1; the match to TRBD2 covers 8 bases. V lost 8 bases and J lost 2; bases outside the gene matches: 11. This CDR3 comprises 16 residues. Per the germline V gene, CDR1 is ENHRY and CDR2 is SYGVKD. The CDR3 loop is CAISDMGSGTYNEQFF. DNA for the CDR3: TGTGCCATCTCAGATATGGGTAGCGGGACCTACAATGAGCAGTTCTTC.

This clone was detected a few times. The chain employs TRBV6-5 and TRBJ1-2; no reliable D call. Deletions cut 6 bases from V and 8 bases from J, with 10 bases between. CDR3 length: 11 amino acids. Germline V gives CDR1 MNHEY, CDR2 SVGAGI. The CDR3 protein is CASRDPGGYTF. In DNA form, the CDR3 reads TGTGCCAGCAGGGACCCTGGGGGCTACACCTTC.

This clone was seen a few times. The chain joins TRBV19 to TRBJ1-4; D gene ambiguous. Trimming took 10 bases from V and 6 from J, leaving 15 bases between them. The CDR3 length is 13 residues. CDR1 and CDR2 (germline): LNHDA, SQIVND (reference sequence). CDR3 in DNA: TGTGCCACCCTAAGGCGGTCCTATGAAAAACTGTTTTTT. Its translation: CATLRRSYEKLFF.

V usage is TRBV21-1 and J usage is TRBJ2-3; the table's TRBD2 call for D was not verified on the DNA. TRBV21-1 constitutes a pseudogene. This CDR3 is built from 18 residues. The CDR3 region is CASSKAIQRGPCTDTQYF. The CDR3, as DNA: TGTGCCAGCAGCAAAGCGATCCAGCGGGGGCCCTGCACAGATACGCAGTATTTT.

The V and J genes are TRBV6-5 and TRBJ2-7; D is perhaps TRBD1 or TRBD2 (6 bases each). The CDR3 runs 13 residues. The germline V and J ends were trimmed by 6 bases and 1 base, with 10 bases remaining between them. Germline V gene sequence: CDR1 MNHEY, CDR2 SVGAGI. As DNA, the CDR3 is TGTGCCAGCAGCCGGGGGCCTTCCTACGAGCAGTACTTC. The encoded protein is CASSRGPSYEQYF.

A few counts support this clone. This chain joins TRBV2 and TRBJ2-7; TRBD2 agrees at 8 bases. The CDR3 consists of 15 residues. Germline CDR1 is SNHLY and CDR2 is FYNNEI. V shed 4 bases, J shed 7 bases, and the junction held 12 bases outside the gene matches. CDR3: CASSGAGLAFQEQYF. Written as DNA, the CDR3 is TGTGCCAGCAGTGGGGCAGGACTAGCCTTTCAGGAGCAGTACTTC.

This clone has more than one count but fewer than ten. This CDR3 reads CASSNSFGGETQYF. CDR3 nucleotides: TGTGCCAGTAGTAACAGTTTCGGGGGAGAGACCCAGTACTTC. This sequence joins TRBV19 and TRBJ2-5; D possibly corresponds to TRBD2 (6 bases). The CDR3 has 14 amino acids. Trimming took 4 bases from V and 4 from J, leaving 13 bases between them. Germline lookup yields CDR1 LNHDA and CDR2 SQIVND (reference sequence).

This clone was detected a few times. V and J are TRBV30 and TRBJ2-3; D could derive from TRBD1 or TRBD2 (5 bases each). The CDR3 sequence is 16 residues long. Trimming took 2 bases from V and 8 from J, leaving 23 bases between them. Germline V gene data show CDR1 as GTSNPN and CDR2 as SVGIG (reference sequence). The CDR3 loop is CAWSFPGTRAKRTQYF. The CDR3 DNA reads TGTGCCTGGAGTTTCCCCGGGACGCGAGCGAAGCGTACGCAGTATTTT.

The DNA of the CDR3 is TGTGCCAGCTCACCACTACAGGGGGTGTACGGCGGGGAGCTGTTTTTT. As protein: CASSPLQGVYGGELFF. J is TRBJ2-2 and V is TRBV18; 8 bases line up with TRBD1. After removal of 1 base from V and 7 bases from J, the junction contained 8 bases not matched to a gene. The length of the CDR3 is 16 residues. The germline V gene encodes CDR1 KGHSH and CDR2 LQKENI.

This clone was recorded a few times. This chain connects TRBV9 to TRBJ1-6; weak D call: TRBD1 (5 bases). V was cut by 2 bases and J by 4 bases, with 7 bases left in between. Germline CDR1 and CDR2: SGDLS and YYNGEE. The CDR3 runs 14 residues. CDR3 residues: CASSVGGYNSPLHF. The CDR3 DNA is TGTGCCAGCAGCGTCGGGGGATATAATTCACCCCTCCACTTT.

Only a few counts were recorded for this clone. The chain is built from TRBV6-1 and TRBJ2-2, with 11 bases that match TRBD2. Trimming took 0 bases from V and 3 from J; bases not matched to a gene: 6. The germline CDR1 and CDR2 sequences are MNHNS and SASEGT. CDR3 size: 18 residues. The CDR3 DNA sequence: TGTGCCAGCAGTGAAGCCCTCGTACTAGCGGGAGACACCGGGGAGCTGTTTTTT. As protein: CASSEALVLAGDTGELFF.

In this sample, this clone turned up a few times. The CDR3 loop is CASSLDGTNYNEQFF. For the CDR3, the DNA is TGTGCCAGCAGCTTAGATGGGACCAACTACAATGAGCAGTTCTTC. The chain couples TRBV11-2 to TRBJ2-1; D is possibly TRBD1 or TRBD2 (5 bases each). The germline CDR1 and CDR2 sequences are SGHAT and FQNNGV. The CDR3 loop spans 15 amino acids. Between the trimmed V and J ends, which lost 0 bases and 3 bases, there was a span of 9 bases.

The chain couples TRBV5-4 to TRBJ1-2; 10 bases fit TRBD1. This CDR3 is built from 13 residues. Per germline, CDR1 SGHNT and CDR2 YYREEE (reference sequence). J gave up 6 bases and V 2 bases, and 1 base lay outside the gene matches. DNA of the CDR3: TGTGCCAGCAGCTTAGACAGGGGGCATGGCTACACCTTC. Amino acid sequence: CASSLDRGHGYTF.

The rearrangement links TRBV6-8 to TRBJ2-7; tentatively, D is TRBD1 or TRBD2 (5 bases each). Germline assignment: CDR1 MNHGY and CDR2 SAAAGT. There are 13 residues in the CDR3. Trimming removed 2 bases from V and 9 bases from J, with 14 bases in between. The CDR3 sequence is CASSYEASGRQYF. DNA for the CDR3: TGTGCCAGCAGTTACGAGGCTTCGGGGCGGCAGTACTTC.

J is TRBJ2-4 and V is TRBV4-1; 13 bases agree with TRBD2. CDR1 is MGHRA and CDR2 is YSYEKL in the germline V gene. J lost 8 bases, V lost 3 bases, and 7 bases had no gene match. CDR3 length: 16 residues. In DNA form, the CDR3 reads TGCGCCAGCAGCCAGTGGACTAGCGGGAGTGGGGACATTCAGTACTTC. It codes for CASSQWTSGSGDIQYF.

The chain has TRBV18 and TRBJ2-3, with 7 bases lining up with TRBD2. Trimming took 3 bases from V and 2 from J; bases not matched to a gene: 2. CDR1 and CDR2 (germline): KGHSH, LQKENI. The CDR3 length is 14 residues. CDR3 nucleotide sequence: TGTGCCAGCTCACCGGGACTAACCACAGATACGCAGTATTTT. As protein: CASSPGLTTDTQYF.

The V call is TRBV12-5, the J call TRBJ2-3; 7 positions agree with TRBD2. CDR3 length equals 15 residues. V gave up 3 bases and J gave up 3 bases; unmatched junction bases: 6. Germline V gene data show CDR1 as LGHNT and CDR2 as FRNRAP. In DNA, the CDR3 is TGTGCTAGTGGTTTCGCGGGAGCTGGGACAGATACGCAGTATTTT. It is translated as CASGFAGAGTDTQYF.

The genes are TRBV11-2 and TRBJ1-1; D ambiguous. Trimming stripped 3 bases from V and 2 bases from J, with 13 bases between. Germline V gene data show CDR1 as SGHAT and CDR2 as FQNNGV. This CDR3 comprises 15 residues. Here the CDR3 reads CASSFSTAGNTEAFF. CDR3 sequence (DNA): TGTGCCAGCAGCTTCTCAACAGCGGGTAACACTGAAGCTTTCTTT.

This sequence joins TRBV18 and TRBJ2-5, with D unclear. The germline gives CDR1 KGHSH, CDR2 LQKENI. The CDR3 consists of 13 residues. V lost 1 base and J lost 4, with 7 bases in between. CDR3 sequence reads: CASSPRVAETQYF. CDR3 sequence (DNA): TGTGCCAGCTCACCACGCGTGGCAGAGACCCAGTACTTC.

This chain links TRBV5-8 with TRBJ1-1; the match to TRBD1 covers 8 bases. CDR3 length equals 15 residues. V lost 3 bases to trimming and J lost 4 bases; unmatched junction nucleotides: 8. Germline lookup yields CDR1 SGHTS and CDR2 YDEGEE. The CDR3 DNA follows: TGTGCCAGCAGCTGGCGGACAGGGAGGAGCACTGAAGCTTTCTTT. The encoded protein is CASSWRTGRSTEAFF.